This passage covers 3 T cell receptor beta chains from one sample sequenced in a study of beta chain features in type 1 diabetes. cDNA synthesis used the whole RNA isolate, giving expressed TCRB sequences. This table comes from immunoSEQ multiplex PCR, and its TCRdb copy is limited to in-frame clones, with some not included. This table has some 270,000 clones, about 7.8% appearing once. The specimen sequenced was central memory CD4+ T cells from blood. The receptor set was obtained from a young woman in good health.

This clone turned up a few times. This chain links TRBV29-1 with TRBJ2-7; 9 bases are a match to TRBD1. The germline CDR1 and CDR2 sequences are SQVTM and ANQGSEA. This CDR3 has 14 residues. Trimming removed 4 bases from V and 3 bases from J; junction bases left unmatched: 7. The CDR3 reads CSVAGTGTGYEQYF. The CDR3 DNA sequence: TGCAGCGTTGCCGGGACAGGGACAGGCTACGAGCAGTACTTC.

This clone was detected a few times. The chain joins TRBV7-9 to TRBJ2-5; possible D gene TRBD2, 7 bases. V lost 8 bases to trimming and J lost 3 bases, with 13 bases between them. This CDR3 is 13 amino acids long. Looked up from germline, CDR1 is SEHNR and CDR2 is FQNEAQ (reference sequence). The CDR3 coding sequence is TGTGCCAGCGCCCGAGGGGGGGAAGAGACCCAGTACTTC. This codes for CASARGGEETQYF.

This chain links TRBV7-2 with TRBJ1-6; possibly TRBD1 for D (6 bases). This CDR3 comprises 15 residues. V dropped 5 bases and J dropped 7 bases, with 15 bases sitting between them. Germline V lookup: CDR1 SGHTA, CDR2 FQGNSA. The CDR3 DNA is TGTGCCAGCAGCCCCGGGAGCAGGGGCAATTCACCCCTCCACTTT. It translates to CASSPGSRGNSPLHF.